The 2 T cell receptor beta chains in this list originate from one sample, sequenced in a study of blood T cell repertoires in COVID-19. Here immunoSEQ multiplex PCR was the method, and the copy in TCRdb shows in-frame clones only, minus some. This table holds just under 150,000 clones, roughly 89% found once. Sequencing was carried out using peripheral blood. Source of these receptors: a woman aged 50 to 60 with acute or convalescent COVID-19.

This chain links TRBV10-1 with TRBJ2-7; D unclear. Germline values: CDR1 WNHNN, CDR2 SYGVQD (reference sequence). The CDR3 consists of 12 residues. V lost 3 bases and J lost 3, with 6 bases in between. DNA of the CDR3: TGCGCCAGCAGTGAATGGAGCTACGAGCAGTACTTC. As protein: CASSEWSYEQYF.

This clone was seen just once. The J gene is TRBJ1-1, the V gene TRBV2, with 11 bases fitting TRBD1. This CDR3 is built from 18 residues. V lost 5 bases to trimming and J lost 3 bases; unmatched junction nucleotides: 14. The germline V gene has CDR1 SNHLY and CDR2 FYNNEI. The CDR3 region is CASSIKVRTGGADTEAFF. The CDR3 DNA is TGTGCCAGCAGTATTAAGGTTAGGACAGGGGGCGCGGACACTGAAGCTTTCTTT.